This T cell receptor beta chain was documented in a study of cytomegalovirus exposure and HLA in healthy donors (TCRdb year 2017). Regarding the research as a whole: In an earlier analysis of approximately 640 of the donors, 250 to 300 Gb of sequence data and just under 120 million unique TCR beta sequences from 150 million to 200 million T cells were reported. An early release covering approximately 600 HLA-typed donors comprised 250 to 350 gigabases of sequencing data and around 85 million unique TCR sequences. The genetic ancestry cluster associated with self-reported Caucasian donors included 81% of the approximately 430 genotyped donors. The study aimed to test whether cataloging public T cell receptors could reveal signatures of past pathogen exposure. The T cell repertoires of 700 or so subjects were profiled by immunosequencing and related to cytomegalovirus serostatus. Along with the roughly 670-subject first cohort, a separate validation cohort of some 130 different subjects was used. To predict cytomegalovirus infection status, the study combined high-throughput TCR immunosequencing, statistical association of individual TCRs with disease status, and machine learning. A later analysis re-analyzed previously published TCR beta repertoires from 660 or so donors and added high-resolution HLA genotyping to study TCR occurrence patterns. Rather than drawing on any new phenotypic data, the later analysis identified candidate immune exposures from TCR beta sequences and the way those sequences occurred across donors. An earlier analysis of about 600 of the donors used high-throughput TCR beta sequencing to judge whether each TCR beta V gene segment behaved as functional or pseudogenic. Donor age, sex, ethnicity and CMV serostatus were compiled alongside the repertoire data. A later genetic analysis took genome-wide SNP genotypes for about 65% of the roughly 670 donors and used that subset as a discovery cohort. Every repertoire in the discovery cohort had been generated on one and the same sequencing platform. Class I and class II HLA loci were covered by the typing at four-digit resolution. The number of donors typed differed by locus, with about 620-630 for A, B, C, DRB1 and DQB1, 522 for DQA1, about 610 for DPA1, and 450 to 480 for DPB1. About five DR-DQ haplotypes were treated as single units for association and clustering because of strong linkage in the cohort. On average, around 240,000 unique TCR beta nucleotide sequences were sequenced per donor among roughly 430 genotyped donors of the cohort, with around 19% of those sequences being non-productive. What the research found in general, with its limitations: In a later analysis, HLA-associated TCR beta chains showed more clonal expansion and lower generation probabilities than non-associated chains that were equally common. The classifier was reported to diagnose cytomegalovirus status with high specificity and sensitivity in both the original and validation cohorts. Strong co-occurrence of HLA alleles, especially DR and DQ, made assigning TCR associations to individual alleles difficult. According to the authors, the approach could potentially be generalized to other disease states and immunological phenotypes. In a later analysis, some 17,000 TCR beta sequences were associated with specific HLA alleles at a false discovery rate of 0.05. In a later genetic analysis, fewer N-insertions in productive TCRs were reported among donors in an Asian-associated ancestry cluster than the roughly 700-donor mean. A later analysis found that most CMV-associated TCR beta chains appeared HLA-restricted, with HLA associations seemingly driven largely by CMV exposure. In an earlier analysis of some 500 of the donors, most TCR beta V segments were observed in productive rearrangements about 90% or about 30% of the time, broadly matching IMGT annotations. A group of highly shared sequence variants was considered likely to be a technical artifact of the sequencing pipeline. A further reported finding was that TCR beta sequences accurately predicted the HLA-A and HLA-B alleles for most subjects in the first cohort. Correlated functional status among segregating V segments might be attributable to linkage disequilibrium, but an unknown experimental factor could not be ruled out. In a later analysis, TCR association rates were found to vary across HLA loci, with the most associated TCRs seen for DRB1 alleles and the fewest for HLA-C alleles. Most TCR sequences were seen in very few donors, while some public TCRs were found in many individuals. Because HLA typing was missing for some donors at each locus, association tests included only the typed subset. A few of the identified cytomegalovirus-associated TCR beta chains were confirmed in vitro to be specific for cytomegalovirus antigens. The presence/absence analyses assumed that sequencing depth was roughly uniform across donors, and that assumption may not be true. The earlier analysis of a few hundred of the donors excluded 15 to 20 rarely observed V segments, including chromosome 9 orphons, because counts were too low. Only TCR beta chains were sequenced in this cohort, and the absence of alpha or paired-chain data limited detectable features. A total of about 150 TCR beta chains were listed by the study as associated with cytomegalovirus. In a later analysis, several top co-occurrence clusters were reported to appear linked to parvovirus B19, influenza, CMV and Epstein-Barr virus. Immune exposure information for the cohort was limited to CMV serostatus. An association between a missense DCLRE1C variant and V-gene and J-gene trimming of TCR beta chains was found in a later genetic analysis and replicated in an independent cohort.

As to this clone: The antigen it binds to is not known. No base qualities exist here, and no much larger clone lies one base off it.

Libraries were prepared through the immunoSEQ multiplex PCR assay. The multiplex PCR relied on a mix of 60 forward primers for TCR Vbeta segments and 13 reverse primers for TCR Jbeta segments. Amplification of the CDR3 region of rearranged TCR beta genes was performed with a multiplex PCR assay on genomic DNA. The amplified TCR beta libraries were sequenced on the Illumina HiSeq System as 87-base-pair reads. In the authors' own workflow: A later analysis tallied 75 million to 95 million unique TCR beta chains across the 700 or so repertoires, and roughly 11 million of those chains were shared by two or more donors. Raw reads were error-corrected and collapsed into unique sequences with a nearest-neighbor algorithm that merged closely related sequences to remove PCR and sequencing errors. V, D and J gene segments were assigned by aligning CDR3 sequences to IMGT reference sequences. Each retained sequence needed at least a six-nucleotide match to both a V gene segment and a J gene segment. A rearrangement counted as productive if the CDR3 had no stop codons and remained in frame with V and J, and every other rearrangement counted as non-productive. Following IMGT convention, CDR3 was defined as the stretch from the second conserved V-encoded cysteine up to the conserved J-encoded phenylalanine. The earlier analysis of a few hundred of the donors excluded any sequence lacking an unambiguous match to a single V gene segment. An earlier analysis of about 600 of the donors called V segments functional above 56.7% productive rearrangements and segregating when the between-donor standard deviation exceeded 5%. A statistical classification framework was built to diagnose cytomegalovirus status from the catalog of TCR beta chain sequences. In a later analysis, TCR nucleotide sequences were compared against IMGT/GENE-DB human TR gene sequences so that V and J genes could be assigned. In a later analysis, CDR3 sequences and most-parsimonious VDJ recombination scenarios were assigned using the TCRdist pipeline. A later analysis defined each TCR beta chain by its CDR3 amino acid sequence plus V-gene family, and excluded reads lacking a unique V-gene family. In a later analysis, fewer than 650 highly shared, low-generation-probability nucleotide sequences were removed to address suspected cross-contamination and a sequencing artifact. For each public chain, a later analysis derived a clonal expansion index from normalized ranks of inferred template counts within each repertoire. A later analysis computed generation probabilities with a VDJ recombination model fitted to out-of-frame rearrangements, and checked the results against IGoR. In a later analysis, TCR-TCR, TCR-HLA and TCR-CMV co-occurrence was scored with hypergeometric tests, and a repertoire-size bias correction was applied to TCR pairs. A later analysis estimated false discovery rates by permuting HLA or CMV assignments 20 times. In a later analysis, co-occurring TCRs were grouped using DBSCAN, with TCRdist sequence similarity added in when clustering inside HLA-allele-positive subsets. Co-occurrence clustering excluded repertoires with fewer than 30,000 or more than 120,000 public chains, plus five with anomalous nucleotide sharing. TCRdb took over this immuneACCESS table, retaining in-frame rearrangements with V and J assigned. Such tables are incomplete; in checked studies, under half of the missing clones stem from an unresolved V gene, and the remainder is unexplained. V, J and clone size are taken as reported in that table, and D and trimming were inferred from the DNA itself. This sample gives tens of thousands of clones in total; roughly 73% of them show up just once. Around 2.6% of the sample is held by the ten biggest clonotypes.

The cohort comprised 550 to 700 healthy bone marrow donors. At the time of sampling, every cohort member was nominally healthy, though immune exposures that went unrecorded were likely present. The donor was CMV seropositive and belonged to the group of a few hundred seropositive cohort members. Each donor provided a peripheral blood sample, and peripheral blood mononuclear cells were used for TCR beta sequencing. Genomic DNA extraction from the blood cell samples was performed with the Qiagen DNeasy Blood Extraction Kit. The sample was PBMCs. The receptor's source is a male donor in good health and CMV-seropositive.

The CDR3 region: CASSAARVSNTEAFF. The DNA sequence follows: TGTGCCAGCAGCGCCGCGCGGGTTTCGAACACTGAAGCTTTCTTT. The V and J genes are TRBV9 and TRBJ1-1; the D gene identity is not certain. From a lookup of the germline V gene, CDR1 and CDR2 are SGDLS and YYNGEE. The CDR3 starts with the cysteine, ends with the phenylalanine, and has 15 residues. Only the CDR3 DNA stays, 45 bases, in frame from base 1. V gives up 3 bases and J gives up 1 base, and the segment between their germline ends measures 13 bases.